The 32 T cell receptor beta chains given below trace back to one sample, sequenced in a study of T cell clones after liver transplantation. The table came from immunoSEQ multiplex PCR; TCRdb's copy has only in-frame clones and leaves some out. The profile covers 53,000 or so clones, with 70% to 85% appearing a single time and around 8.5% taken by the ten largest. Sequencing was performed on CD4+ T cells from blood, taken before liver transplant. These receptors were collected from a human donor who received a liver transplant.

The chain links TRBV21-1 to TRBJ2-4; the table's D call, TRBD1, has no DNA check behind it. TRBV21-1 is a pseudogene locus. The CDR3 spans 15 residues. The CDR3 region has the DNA TGTGCCAGCAGCAAACTCCAGGGGGCTGAAAACATTCAGTACTTC. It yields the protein CASSKLQGAENIQYF.

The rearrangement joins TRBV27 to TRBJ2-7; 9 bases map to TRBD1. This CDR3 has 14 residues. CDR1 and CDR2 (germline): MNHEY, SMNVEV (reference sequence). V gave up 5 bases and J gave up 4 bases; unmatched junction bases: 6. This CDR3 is CASSPGTGKYEQYF. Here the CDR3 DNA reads TGTGCCAGCAGTCCAGGGACAGGGAAGTACGAGCAGTACTTC.

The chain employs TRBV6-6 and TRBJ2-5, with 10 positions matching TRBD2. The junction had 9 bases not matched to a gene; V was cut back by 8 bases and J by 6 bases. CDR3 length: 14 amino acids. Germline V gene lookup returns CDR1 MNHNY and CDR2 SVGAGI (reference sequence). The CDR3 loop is CASHAGTSVQTQYF. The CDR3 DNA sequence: TGTGCCAGCCATGCCGGGACTAGCGTCCAGACCCAGTACTTC.

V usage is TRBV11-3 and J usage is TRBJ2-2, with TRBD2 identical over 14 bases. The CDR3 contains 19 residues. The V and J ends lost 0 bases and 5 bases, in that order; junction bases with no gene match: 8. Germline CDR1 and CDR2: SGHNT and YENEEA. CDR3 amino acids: CASSLDYGTSGRRTGELFF. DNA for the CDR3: TGTGCCAGCAGCTTAGATTACGGGACTAGCGGGAGACGAACCGGGGAGCTGTTTTTT.

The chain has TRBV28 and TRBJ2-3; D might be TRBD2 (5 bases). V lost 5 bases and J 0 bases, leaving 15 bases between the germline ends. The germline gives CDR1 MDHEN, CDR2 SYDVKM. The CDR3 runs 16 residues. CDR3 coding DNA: TGTGCCAGCAGTCGGACCCGGAGGACTAGCACAGATACGCAGTATTTT. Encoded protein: CASSRTRRTSTDTQYF.

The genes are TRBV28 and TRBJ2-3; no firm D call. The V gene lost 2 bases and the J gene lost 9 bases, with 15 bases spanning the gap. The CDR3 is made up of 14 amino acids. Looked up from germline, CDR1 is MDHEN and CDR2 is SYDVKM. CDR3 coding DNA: TGTGCCAGCAGTTTAAGCCTCGGAGTCAGAACGCAGTATTTT. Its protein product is CASSLSLGVRTQYF.

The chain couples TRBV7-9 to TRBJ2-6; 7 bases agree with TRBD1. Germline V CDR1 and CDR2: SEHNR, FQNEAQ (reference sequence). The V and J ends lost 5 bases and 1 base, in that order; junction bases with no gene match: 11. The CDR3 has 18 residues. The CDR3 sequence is CASSLRDRTLSGANVLTF. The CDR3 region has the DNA TGTGCCAGCAGCCTTCGGGACAGAACTCTATCTGGGGCCAACGTCCTGACTTTC. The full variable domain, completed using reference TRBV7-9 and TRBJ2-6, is DTGVSQNPRHKITKRGQNVTFRCDPISEHNRLYWYRQTLGQGPEFLTYFQNEAQLEKSRLLSDRFSAERPKGSFSTLEIQRTEQGDSAMYLCASSLRDRTLSGANVLTFGAGSRLTVL.

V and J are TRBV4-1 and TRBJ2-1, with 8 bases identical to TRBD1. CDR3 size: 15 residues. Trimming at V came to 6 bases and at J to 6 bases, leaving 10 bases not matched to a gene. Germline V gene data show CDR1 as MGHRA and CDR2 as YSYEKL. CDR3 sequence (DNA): TGCGCCAGCAGACTCGGGACAGGCGGTTTCAATGAGCAGTTCTTC. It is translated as CASRLGTGGFNEQFF.

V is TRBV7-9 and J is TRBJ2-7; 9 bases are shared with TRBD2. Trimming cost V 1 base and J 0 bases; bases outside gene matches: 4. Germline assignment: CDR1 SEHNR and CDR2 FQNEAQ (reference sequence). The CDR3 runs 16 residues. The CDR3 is CASSLGLAESSYEQYF. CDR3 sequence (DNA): TGTGCCAGCAGCTTAGGACTAGCGGAGAGCTCCTACGAGCAGTACTTC.

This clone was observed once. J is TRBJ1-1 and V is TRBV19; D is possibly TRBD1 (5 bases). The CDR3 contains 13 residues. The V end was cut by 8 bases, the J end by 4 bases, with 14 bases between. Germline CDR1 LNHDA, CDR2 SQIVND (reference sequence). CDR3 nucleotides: TGTGCCAGTTTGGGACGAGAGGGCACTGAAGCTTTCTTT. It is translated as CASLGREGTEAFF.

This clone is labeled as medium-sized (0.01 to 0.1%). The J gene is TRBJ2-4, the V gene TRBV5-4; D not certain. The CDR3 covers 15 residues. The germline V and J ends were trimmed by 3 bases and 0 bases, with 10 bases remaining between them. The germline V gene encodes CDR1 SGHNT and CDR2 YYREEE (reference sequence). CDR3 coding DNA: TGTGCCAGCAGCTCTGAAGAATTAGCCAAAAACATTCAGTACTTC. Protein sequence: CASSSEELAKNIQYF.

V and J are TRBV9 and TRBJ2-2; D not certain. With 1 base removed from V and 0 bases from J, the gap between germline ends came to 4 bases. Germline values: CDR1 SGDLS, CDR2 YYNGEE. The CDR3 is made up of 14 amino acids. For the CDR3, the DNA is TGTGCCAGCAGCGTAACTCCGAACACCGGGGAGCTGTTTTTT. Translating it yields CASSVTPNTGELFF.

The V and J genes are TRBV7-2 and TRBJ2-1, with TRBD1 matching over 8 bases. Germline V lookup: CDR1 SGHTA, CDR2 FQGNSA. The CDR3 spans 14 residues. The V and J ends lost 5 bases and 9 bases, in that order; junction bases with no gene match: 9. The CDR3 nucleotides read TGTGCCAGCAGCCTCACGGGACAGGTTAGTGAGCAGTTCTTC. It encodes CASSLTGQVSEQFF.

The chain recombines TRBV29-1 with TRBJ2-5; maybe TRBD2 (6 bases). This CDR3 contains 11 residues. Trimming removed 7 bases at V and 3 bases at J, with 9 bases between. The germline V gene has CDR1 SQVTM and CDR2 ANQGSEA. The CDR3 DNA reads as TGCAGCGGGTGGGGGGAAGAGACCCAGTACTTC. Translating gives CSGWGEETQYF.

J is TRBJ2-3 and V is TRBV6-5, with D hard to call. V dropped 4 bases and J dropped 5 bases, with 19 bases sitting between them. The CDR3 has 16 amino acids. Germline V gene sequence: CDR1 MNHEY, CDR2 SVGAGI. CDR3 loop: CASSLRPAGLGDTQYF. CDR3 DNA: TGTGCCAGCAGTTTACGACCCGCTGGTTTAGGAGATACGCAGTATTTT.

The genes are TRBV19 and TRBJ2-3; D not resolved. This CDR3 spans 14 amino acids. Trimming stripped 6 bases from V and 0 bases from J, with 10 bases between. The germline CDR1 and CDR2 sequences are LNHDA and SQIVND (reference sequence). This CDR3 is CASRLTSSTDTQYF. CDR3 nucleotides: TGTGCCAGTAGGTTAACGTCTAGCACAGATACGCAGTATTTT.

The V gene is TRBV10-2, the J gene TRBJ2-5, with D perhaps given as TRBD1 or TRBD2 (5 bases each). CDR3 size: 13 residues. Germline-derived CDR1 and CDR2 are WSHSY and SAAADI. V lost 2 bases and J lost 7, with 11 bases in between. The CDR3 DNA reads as TGCGCCAGCAGTGAGGGGGTTGGGGGGACCCAGTACTTC. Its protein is CASSEGVGGTQYF.

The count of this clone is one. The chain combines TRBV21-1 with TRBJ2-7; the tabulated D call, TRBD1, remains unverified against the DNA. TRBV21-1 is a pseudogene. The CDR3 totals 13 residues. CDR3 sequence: CARNNTGSYEQYF. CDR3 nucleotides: TGTGCCAGAAATAATACAGGGTCCTACGAGCAGTACTTC.

CDR3 sequence (DNA): TGTGCCAGCATCCTTTCTGGGGACTTATCCTACGAGCAGTACTTC. It encodes CASILSGDLSYEQYF. The V gene is TRBV6-1, the J gene TRBJ2-7, with a tentative D call TRBD2 (6 bases). Trimming pared 7 bases from V and 1 base from J, leaving 17 bases between. In germline, CDR1 is MNHNS, CDR2 SASEGT. This CDR3 is 15 amino acids long.

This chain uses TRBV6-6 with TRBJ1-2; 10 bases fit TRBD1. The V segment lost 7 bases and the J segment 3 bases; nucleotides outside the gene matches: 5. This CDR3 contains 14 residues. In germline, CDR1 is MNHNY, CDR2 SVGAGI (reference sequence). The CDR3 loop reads CASTLGQGHYGYTF. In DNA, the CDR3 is TGTGCCAGCACTCTGGGACAGGGGCACTATGGCTACACCTTC.

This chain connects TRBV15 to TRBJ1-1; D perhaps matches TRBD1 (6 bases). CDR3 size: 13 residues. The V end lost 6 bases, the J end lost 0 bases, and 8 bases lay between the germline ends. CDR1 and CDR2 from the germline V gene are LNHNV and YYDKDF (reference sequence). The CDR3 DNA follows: TGTGCCACCAGACGGACAGTGAACACTGAAGCTTTCTTT. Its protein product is CATRRTVNTEAFF.

The chain's CDR3 is CATSEGTDLQFF. CDR3 nucleotides: TGTGCCACCAGCGAGGGGACGGACTTGCAGTTCTTC. This chain joins TRBV15 and TRBJ2-1; D tentatively fits TRBD1 or TRBD2 (5 bases each). Between the trimmed V and J ends, which lost 5 bases and 12 bases, there was a span of 14 bases. Germline values: CDR1 LNHNV, CDR2 YYDKDF (reference sequence). The CDR3 loop spans 12 amino acids.

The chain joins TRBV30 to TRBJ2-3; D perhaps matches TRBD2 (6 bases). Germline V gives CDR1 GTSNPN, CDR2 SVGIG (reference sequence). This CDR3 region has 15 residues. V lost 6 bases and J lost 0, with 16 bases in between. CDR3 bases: TGTGCCTGCGGACGAGCCGGGACTAGCACAGATACGCAGTATTTT. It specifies CACGRAGTSTDTQYF.

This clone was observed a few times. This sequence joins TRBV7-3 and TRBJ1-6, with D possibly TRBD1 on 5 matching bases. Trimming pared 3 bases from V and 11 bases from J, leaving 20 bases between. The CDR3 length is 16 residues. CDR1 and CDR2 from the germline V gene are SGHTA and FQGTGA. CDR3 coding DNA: TGTGCCAGCAGCTTCACTGGGGCTCCACTTTTAGCACCCCTCCACTTT. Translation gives CASSFTGAPLLAPLHF.

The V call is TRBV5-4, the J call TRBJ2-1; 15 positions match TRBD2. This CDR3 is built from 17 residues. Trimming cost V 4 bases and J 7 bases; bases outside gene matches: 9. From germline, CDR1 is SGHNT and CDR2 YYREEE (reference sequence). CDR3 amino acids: CASSQGLAGGPVNEQFF. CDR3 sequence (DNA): TGTGCCAGCAGCCAGGGACTAGCGGGGGGCCCAGTGAATGAGCAGTTCTTC.

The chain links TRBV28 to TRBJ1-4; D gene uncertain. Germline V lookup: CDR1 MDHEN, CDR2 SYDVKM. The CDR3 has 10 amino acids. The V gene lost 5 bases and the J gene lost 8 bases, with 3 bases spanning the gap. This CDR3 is CASSNEKLFF. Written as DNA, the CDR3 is TGTGCCAGCAGTAACGAAAAACTGTTTTTT. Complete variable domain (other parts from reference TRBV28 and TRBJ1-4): DVKVTQSSRYLVKRTGEKVFLECVQDMDHENMFWYRQDPGLGLRLIYFSYDVKMKEKGDIPEGYSVSREKKERFSLILESASTNQTSMYLCASSNEKLFFGSGTQLSVL.

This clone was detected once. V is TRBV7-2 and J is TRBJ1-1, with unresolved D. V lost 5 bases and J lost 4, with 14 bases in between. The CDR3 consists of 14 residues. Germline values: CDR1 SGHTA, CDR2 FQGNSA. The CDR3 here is CASSADGSSTEAFF. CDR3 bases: TGTGCCAGCAGCGCGGACGGGTCCAGCACTGAAGCTTTCTTT.

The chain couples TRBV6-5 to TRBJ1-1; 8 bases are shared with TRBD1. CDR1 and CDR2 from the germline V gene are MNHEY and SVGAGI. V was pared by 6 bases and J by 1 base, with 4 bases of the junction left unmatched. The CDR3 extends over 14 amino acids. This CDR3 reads CASRRQGANTEAFF. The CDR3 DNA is TGTGCCAGCAGGAGGCAGGGGGCGAACACTGAAGCTTTCTTT.

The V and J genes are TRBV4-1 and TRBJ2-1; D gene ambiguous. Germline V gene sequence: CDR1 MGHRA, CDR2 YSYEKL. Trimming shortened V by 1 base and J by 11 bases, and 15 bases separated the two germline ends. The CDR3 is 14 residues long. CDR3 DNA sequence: TGCGCCAGCAGCCAAGTCGTCCCTCCATTGAAGCAGTTCTTC. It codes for CASSQVVPPLKQFF.

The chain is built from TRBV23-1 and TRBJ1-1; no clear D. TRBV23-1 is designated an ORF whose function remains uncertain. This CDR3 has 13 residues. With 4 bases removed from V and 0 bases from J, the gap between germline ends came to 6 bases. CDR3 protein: CASSLVVNTEAFF. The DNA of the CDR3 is TGCGCCAGCAGTCTCGTGGTGAACACTGAAGCTTTCTTT.

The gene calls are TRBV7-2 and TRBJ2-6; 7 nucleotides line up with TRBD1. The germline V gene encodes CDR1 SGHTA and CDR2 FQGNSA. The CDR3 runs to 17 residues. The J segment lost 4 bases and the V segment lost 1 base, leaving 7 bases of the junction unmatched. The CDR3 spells CASSLVGGTGGANVLTF. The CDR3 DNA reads TGTGCCAGCAGCTTAGTAGGGGGCACTGGCGGGGCCAACGTCCTGACTTTC.

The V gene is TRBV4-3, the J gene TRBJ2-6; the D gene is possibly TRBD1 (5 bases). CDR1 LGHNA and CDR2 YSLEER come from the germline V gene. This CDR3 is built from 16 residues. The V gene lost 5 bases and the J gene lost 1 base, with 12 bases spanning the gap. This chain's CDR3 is CASSIQGFSGANVLTF. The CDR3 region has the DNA TGCGCCAGCAGCATCCAGGGATTTTCTGGGGCCAACGTCCTGACTTTC.